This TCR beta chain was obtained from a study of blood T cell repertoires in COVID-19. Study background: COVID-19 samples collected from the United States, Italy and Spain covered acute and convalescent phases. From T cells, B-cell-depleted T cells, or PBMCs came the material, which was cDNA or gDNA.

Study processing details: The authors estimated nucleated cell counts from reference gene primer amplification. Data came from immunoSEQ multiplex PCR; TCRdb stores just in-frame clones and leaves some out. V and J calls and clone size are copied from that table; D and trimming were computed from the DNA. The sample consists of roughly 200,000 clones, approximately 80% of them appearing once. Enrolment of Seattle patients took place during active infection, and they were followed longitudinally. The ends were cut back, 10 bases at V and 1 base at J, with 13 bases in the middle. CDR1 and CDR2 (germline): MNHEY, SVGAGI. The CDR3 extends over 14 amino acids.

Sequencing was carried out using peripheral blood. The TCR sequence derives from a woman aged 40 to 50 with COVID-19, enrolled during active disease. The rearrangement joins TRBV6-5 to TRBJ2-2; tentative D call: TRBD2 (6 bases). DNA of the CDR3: TGTGCCATCGCCTCGGGAGTGAACACCGGGGAGCTGTTTTTT. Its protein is CAIASGVNTGELFF.